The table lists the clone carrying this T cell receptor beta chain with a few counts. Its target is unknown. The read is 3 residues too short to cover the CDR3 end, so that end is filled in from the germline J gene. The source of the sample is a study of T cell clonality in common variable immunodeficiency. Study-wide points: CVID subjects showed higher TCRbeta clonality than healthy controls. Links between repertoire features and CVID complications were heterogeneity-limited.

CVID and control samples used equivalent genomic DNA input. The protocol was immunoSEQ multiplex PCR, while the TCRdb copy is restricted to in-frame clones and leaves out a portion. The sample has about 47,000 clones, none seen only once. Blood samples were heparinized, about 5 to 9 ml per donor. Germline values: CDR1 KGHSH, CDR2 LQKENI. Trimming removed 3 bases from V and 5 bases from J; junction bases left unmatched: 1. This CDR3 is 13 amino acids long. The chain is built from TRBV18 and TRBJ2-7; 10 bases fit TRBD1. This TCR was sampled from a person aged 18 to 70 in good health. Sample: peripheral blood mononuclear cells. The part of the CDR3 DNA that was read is TGTGCCAGCTCACCGGACAGGGGGAACGAG. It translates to CASSPDRGNE. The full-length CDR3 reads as CASSPDRGNEQYF.